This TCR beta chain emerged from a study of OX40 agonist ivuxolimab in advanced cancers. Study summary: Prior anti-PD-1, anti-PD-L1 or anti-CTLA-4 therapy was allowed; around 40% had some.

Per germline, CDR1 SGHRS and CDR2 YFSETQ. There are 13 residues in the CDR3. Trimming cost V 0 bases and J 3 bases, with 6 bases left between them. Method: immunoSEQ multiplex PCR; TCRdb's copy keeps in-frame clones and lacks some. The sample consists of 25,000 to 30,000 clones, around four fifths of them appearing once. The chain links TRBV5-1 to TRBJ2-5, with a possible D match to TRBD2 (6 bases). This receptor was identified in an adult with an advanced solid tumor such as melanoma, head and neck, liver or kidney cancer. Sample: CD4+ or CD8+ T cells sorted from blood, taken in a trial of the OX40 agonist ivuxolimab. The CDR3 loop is CASSLGGEETQYF. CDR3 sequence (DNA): TGCGCCAGCAGCTTGGGGGGGGAAGAGACCCAGTACTTC.